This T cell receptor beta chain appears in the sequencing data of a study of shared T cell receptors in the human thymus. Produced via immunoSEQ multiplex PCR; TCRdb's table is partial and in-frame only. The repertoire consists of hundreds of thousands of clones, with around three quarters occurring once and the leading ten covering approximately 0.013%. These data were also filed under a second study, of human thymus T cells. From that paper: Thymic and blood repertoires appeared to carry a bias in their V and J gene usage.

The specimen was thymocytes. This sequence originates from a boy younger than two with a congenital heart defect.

The CDR3 nucleotides read TGTGCCAGCAGTTCCCCACAACTAGGATACGAGCAGTACTTC. Residues: CASSSPQLGYEQYF. This rearrangement joins TRBV28 to TRBJ2-7, with a tentative D call TRBD2 (5 bases). Germline V CDR1 and CDR2: MDHEN, SYDVKM. This CDR3 spans 14 amino acids. V lost 4 bases, J lost 4 bases, and 14 bases lay in between.